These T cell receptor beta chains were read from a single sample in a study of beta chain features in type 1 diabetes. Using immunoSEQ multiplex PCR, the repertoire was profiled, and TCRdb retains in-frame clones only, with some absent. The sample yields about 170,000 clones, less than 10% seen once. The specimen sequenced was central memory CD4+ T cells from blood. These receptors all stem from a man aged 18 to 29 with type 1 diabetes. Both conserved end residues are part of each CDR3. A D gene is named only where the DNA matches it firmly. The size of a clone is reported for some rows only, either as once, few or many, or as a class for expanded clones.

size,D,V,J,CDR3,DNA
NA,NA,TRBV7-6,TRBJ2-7,CASSLMGPASSYEQYF,TGTGCCAGCAGCTTGATGGGGCCGGCAAGCTCCTACGAGCAGTACTTC
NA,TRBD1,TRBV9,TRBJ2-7,CASSRNPGTGANEQYF,TGTGCCAGCAGCAGGAACCCCGGGACAGGGGCTAACGAGCAGTACTTC
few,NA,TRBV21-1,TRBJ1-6,CASKGQGFRYHNSPLHF,TGTGCCAGCAAAGGTCAGGGGTTCCGGTACCATAATTCACCCCTCCACTTT
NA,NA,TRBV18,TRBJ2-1,CASSPDGGTSYNEQFF,TGTGCCAGCTCACCGGATGGGGGCACCTCCTACAATGAGCAGTTCTTC
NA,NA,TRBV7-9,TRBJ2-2,CASSGPAGDRELFF,TGTGCCAGCAGCGGCCCGGCAGGGGACCGGGAGCTGTTTTTT
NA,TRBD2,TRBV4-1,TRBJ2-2,CASSETSGANTGELFF,TGCGCCAGCAGCGAAACTAGCGGGGCGAACACCGGGGAGCTGTTTTTT
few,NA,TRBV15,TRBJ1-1,CATSRAGDLRTEAFF,TGTGCCACCAGCAGAGCGGGGGACCTGAGGACTGAAGCTTTCTTT
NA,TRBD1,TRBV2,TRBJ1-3,CASRLDRGGNTIYF,TGTGCCAGCAGGCTTGACAGGGGGGGAAACACCATATATTTT
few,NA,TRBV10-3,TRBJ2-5,CAISDSSGQETQYF,TGTGCCATCAGTGACAGCTCAGGCCAAGAGACCCAGTACTTC
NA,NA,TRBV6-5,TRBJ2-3,CASSYQGDTQYF,TGTGCCAGCAGTTACCAGGGAGATACGCAGTATTTT